A selection of T cell receptor beta chains follows, all from one sample in a study of CD8+CD57+ T cells in acquired aplastic anemia. TCRdb analysed the reads with MiXCR anew, one entry per CDR3 protein. This table holds around 200,000 distinct CDR3 sequences, 48% found once. Material for sequencing was sorted CD4+, CD8+, or CD8+CD57+ T cells (not recorded which) from PBMCs. These receptors originate from a human donor with aplastic anemia. Both conserved end residues are part of each CDR3. Fields, in order: J gene, V gene, D gene, CDR3 protein. A D gene is named only where the DNA matches it firmly.

TRBJ2-5 TRBV27 TRBD2 CASSRGLAGMETQYF
TRBJ2-2 TRBV7-6 . CASLGLGRMNTGELFF
TRBJ1-3 TRBV19 . CASSRAEDTIYF
TRBJ2-1 TRBV2 TRBD2 CASRELAGGEQFF
TRBJ1-2 TRBV5-1 . CASSLDPAINYGYTF
TRBJ2-1 TRBV7-6 . CASSLRGQPPGGNEQFF
TRBJ2-1 TRBV10-3 . CATDQGSSGPNEQFF
TRBJ2-7 TRBV6-1 TRBD1 CASNTNPVRDSSYEQYF
TRBJ1-6 TRBV15 . CASTGWGNNSPLHF
TRBJ1-2 TRBV5-6 . CASSLRAGLLYGYTF
TRBJ1-1 TRBV5-1 . CASSYNGDTEAFF
TRBJ1-2 TRBV12-5 . CASGLGFNYGYTF
TRBJ2-2 TRBV5-4 . CASSRATSSSGELFF
TRBJ2-5 TRBV20-1 TRBD2 CSADEGLLYQETQYF
TRBJ1-5 TRBV7-2 . CASQGDGGGGNQPQHF
TRBJ2-1 TRBV20-1 TRBD2 CSAAGLADSYNEQFF
TRBJ1-1 TRBV2 . CASSEAGRTFF
TRBJ1-5 TRBV12-3/TRBV12-4 TRBD1 CASRAGQGEFQPQHF
TRBJ1-2 TRBV7-9 . CASSLGPYTF
TRBJ1-2 TRBV7-2 . CASSLVALTGNTF
TRBJ1-4 TRBV3-1 . CASSKGVQSNEKLFF
TRBJ1-2 TRBV25-1 . CASSEGGGMYGYTF
TRBJ1-1 TRBV20-1 . CSAIDPGWGTEAFF
TRBJ1-2 TRBV20-1 . CSASHGGNGYTF
TRBJ1-2 TRBV12-3/TRBV12-4 . CASSEPGTEGYTF
TRBJ2-1 TRBV29-1 . CSVGSGEQFF
TRBJ1-1 TRBV11-1 . CASSLSGREAFF
TRBJ1-2 TRBV6-4 TRBD1 CASRAGTGDGYTF
TRBJ1-5 TRBV29-1 . CSVADTTNQPQHF
TRBJ1-4 TRBV7-9 TRBD1 CASSLEGQGGRKLFF
TRBJ2-7 TRBV25-1 TRBD1 CASRAGTAYEQYF
TRBJ2-5 TRBV18 . CASSPVRSIQETQYF
TRBJ1-1 TRBV9 . CASSTGATDTEAFF